The present T cell receptor beta chain was sequenced within a study of PD-1 blockade in classical Hodgkin lymphoma. Findings and caveats of the study: According to reports, newly diagnosed patients had lower baseline TCR diversity than healthy donors, and relapsed/refractory patients had lower baseline TCR diversity still.

Assay used: immunoSEQ multiplex PCR; TCRdb lists only in-frame clones, some missing. The sample shows about 44,000 clones, roughly 65% of them seen only once. Per the germline V gene, CDR1 is MNHNY and CDR2 is SVGAGI (reference sequence). CDR3 size: 13 residues. V lost 3 bases, J lost 4 bases, and 9 bases lay in between. Time point reported: cycle 4 day 1 (C4D1), after 6 weeks of nivolumab. Each of the patients experienced relapse following autologous stem cell transplantation, and their brentuximab vedotin exposure differed. In the case of this clone: Its antigen is not identified.

The TCR was taken from a human donor with classical Hodgkin lymphoma. The chain combines TRBV6-6 with TRBJ1-1; possible D gene TRBD1, 5 bases. The sample consisted of peripheral blood mononuclear cells (PBMCs), taken before the fourth cycle of nivolumab. The CDR3 DNA sequence: TGTGCCAGCAGTTATCTGGACATCACTGAAGCTTTCTTT. It translates to CASSYLDITEAFF.